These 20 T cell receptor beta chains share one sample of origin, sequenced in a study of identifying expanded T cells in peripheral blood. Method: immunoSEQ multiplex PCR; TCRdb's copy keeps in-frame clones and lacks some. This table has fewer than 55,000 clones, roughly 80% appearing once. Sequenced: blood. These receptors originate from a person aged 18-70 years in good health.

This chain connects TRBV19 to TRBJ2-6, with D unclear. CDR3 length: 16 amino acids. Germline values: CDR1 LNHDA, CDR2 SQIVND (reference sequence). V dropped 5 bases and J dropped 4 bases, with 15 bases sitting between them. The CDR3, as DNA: TGTGCCAGTAGTCTAGGTCTCAGCACCGGGGCCAACGTCCTGACTTTC. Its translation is CASSLGLSTGANVLTF.

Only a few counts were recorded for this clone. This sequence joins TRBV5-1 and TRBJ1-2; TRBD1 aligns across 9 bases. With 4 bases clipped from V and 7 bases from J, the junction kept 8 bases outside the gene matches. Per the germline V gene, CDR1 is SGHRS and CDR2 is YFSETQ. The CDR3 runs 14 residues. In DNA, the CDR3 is TGCGCCAGCAGCCCGGACAGGGGATTAGGTGGCTACACCTTC. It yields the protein CASSPDRGLGGYTF.

DNA of the CDR3: TGTGCCAGCAACTACAACGGAGAGACCCAGTACTTC. Translation gives CASNYNGETQYF. The chain recombines TRBV5-4 with TRBJ2-5; D is ambiguous. V was pared by 6 bases and J by 4 bases, with 10 bases between. This CDR3 comprises 12 residues. Germline V gives CDR1 SGHNT, CDR2 YYREEE (reference sequence).

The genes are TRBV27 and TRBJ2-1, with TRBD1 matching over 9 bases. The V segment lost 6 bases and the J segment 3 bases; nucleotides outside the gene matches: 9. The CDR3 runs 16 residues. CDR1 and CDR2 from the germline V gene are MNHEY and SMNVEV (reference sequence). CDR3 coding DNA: TGTGCCAGCAGGATTACCGGGACAGGGAACTACAATGAGCAGTTCTTC. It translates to CASRITGTGNYNEQFF.

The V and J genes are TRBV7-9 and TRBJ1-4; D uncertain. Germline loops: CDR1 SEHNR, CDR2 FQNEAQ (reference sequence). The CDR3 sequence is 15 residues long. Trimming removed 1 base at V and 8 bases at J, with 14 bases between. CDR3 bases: TGTGCCAGCAGCTTAGTAAGCACCGTGAACGAAAAACTGTTTTTT. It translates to CASSLVSTVNEKLFF.

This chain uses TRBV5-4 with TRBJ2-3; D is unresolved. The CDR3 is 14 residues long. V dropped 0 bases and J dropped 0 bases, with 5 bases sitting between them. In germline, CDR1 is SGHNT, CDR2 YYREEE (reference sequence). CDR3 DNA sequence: TGTGCCAGCAGCTTGGACAGAAGCACAGATACGCAGTATTTT. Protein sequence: CASSLDRSTDTQYF.

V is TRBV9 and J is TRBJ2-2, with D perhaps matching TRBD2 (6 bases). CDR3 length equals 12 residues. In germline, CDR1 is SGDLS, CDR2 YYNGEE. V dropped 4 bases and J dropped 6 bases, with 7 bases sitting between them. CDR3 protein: CASSPGAGELFF. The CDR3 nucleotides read TGTGCCAGCAGCCCGGGGGCCGGGGAGCTGTTTTTT.

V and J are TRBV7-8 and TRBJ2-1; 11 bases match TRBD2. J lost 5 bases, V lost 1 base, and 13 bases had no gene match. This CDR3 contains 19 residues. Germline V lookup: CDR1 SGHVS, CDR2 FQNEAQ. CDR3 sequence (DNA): TGTGCCAGCAGCTTAGAACTCCCCCTAGCGGGAGGTTCCCACAATGAGCAGTTCTTC. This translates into CASSLELPLAGGSHNEQFF.

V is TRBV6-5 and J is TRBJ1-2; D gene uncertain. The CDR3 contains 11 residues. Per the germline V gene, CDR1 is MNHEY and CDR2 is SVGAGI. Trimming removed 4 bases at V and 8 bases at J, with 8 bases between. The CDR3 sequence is CASSSEWGYTF. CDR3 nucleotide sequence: TGTGCCAGCAGTTCAGAATGGGGCTACACCTTC.

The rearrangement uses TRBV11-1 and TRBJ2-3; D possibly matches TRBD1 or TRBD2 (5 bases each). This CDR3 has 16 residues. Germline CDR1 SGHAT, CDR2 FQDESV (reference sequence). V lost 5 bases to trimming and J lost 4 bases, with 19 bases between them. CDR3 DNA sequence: TGTGCCAGCAGCCCACCTCAGGGAGCCGCAGCAGATACGCAGTATTTT. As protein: CASSPPQGAAADTQYF. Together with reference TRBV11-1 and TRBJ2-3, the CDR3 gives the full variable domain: EAEVAQSPRYKITEKSQAVAFWCDPISGHATLYWYRQILGQGPELLVQFQDESVVDDSQLPKDRFSAERLKGVDSTLKIQPAELGDSAMYLCASSPPQGAAADTQYFGPGTRLTVL.

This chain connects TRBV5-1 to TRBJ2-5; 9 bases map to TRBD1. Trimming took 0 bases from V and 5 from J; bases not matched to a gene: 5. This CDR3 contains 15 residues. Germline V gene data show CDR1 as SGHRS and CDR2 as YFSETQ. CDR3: CASSLVGQGTETQYF. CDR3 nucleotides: TGCGCCAGCAGCTTGGTAGGACAGGGGACCGAGACCCAGTACTTC.

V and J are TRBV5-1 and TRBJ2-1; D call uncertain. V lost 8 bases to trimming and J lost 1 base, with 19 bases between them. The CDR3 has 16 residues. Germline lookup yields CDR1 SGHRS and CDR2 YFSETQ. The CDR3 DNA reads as TGCGCCAGTCGGCGATGGACGGCGGAATCCTACAATGAGCAGTTCTTC. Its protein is CASRRWTAESYNEQFF.

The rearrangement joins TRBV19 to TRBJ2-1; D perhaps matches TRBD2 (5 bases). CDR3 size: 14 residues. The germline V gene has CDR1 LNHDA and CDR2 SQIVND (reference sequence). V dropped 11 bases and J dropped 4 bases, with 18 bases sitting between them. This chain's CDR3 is CASGMGVGYNEQFF. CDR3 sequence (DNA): TGTGCCTCGGGTATGGGAGTCGGGTACAATGAGCAGTTCTTC. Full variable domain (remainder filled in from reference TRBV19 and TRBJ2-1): DGGITQSPKYLFRKEGQNVTLSCEQNLNHDAMYWYRQDPGQGLRLIYYSQIVNDFQKGDIAEGYSVSREKKESFPLTVTSAQKNPTAFYLCASGMGVGYNEQFFGPGTRLTVL.

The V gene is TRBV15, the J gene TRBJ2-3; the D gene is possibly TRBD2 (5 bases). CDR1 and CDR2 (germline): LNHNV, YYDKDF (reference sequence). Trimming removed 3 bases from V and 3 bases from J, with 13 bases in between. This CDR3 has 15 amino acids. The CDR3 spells CATSREVAETDTQYF. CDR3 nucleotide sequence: TGTGCCACCAGCAGGGAGGTAGCCGAGACAGATACGCAGTATTTT.

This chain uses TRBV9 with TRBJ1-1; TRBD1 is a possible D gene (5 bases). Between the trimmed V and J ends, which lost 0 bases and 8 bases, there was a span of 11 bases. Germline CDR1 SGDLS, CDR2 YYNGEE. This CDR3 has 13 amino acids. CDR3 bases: TGTGCCAGCAGCGTAGTCAGCGGGGGAGAAGCTTTCTTT. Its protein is CASSVVSGGEAFF.

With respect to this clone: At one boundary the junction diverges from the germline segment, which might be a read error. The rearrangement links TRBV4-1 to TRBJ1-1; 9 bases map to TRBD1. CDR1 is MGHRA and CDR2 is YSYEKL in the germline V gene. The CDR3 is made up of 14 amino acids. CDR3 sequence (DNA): TGCGCCAGCAGGTCCGGGACAGGGAACCCTGAAGCTTTCTTT. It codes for CASRSGTGNPEAFF.

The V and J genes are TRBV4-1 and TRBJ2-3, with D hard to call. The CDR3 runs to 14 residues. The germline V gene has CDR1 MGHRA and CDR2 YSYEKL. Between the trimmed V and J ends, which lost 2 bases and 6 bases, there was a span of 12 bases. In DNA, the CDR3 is TGCGCCAGCAGCCAACCCTACTCCGATGATACGCAGTATTTT. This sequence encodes CASSQPYSDDTQYF.

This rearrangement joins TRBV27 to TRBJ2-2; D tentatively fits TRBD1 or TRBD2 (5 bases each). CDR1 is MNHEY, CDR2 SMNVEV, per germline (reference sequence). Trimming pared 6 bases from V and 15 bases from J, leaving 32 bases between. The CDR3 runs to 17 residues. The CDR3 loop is CASRRLNPWDGTGRLFF. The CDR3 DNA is TGTGCCAGCAGAAGGTTAAACCCATGGGATGGGACGGGACGGTTGTTTTTT.

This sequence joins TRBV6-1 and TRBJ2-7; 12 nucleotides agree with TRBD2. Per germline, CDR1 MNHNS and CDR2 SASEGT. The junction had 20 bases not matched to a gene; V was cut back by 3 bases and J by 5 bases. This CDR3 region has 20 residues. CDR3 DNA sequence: TGTGCCAGCAGTGACCAAACTAGCGGGGGGCCGGGGTCGTATTCTAACGAGCAGTACGTC. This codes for CASSDQTSGGPGSYSNEQYV.

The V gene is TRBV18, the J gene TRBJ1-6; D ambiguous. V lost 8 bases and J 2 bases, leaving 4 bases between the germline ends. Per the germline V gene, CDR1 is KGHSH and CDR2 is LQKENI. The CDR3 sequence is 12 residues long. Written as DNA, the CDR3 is TGTGCCAGCGCGACCTATAATTCACCCCTCCACTTT. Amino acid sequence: CASATYNSPLHF.